This note documents a single T cell receptor (beta chain) sequence. Some clones are missing from TCRdb's copy, which holds only in-frame ones; the method was immunoSEQ multiplex PCR. The sample comprises 85,000 to 130,000 clones, approximately 94% of which are singletons, and over 0.7% rests with the top ten. The data were taken from a study of T cell changes during pregnancy in multiple sclerosis. This CDR3 is built from 15 residues. Germline values: CDR1 SGHDT, CDR2 YYEEEE. Trimming took off 1 base at V and 6 bases at J, with 16 bases between the two ends. The sequenced sample was peripheral blood, obtained before pregnancy. The chain recombines TRBV5-6 with TRBJ1-1, with D maybe TRBD1 (5 bases). This TCR came from a female donor with multiple sclerosis, enrolled in a pregnancy study. In nucleotides, the CDR3 is TGTGCCAGCAGCTTGCGGGCAGGGCCAGCTTCTGAAGCTTTCTTT. Amino acid sequence: CASSLRAGPASEAFF.